This TCR beta chain was found in a study of T cell repertoires in cytomegalovirus infection. Trimming left V 3 bases short and J 4 bases short, with 12 bases between. There are 14 residues in the CDR3. Germline CDR1 and CDR2: SGHTA and FQGNSA. TCRdb analysed the reads with MiXCR anew, one entry per CDR3 protein. The sample includes approximately 700,000 distinct CDR3 sequences, less than 40% of them seen just once. Material for sequencing was PBMCs. The V call is TRBV7-2, the J call TRBJ1-1; TRBD1 is a possible D gene (5 bases). The receptor's source is a human donor in good health (CMV status not recorded). Some clones in this sample may be carry-over from other donors' samples. CDR3 sequence reads: CASSFRRGGTEAFF. CDR3 nucleotides: TGTGCCAGCAGCTTCAGGAGGGGAGGCACTGAAGCTTTCTTT.